This T cell receptor (beta chain) emerged from a study of blood T cell repertoires in COVID-19. Some clones are missing from TCRdb's copy, which holds only in-frame ones; the method was immunoSEQ multiplex PCR. The sample has around 270,000 clones; roughly 84% are singletons. Germline trimming cut 3 bases from V and 5 bases from J; bases unmatched to any gene: 9. CDR3 length: 15 amino acids. Germline lookup yields CDR1 SGHAT and CDR2 FQNNGV. This TCR derives from a woman aged 40 to 49 who had recovered from COVID-19. Sequencing used peripheral blood. The rearrangement links TRBV11-2 to TRBJ2-7, with TRBD1 matching over 8 bases. The CDR3 loop reads CASSFRDRTWDEQYF. The CDR3 DNA sequence: TGTGCCAGCAGCTTCCGGGACAGGACCTGGGACGAGCAGTACTTC.